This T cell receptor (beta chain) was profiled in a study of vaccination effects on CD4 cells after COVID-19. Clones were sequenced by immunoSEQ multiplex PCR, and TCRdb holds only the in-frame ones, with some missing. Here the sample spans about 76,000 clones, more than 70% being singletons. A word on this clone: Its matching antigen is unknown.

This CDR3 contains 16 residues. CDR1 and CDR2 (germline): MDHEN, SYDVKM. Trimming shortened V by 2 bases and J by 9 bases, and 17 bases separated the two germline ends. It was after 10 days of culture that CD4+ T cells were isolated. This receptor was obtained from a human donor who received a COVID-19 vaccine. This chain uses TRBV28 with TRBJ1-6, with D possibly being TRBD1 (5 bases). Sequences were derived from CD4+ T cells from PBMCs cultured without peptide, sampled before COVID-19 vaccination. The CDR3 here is CASSLNTGEWISPLHF. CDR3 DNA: TGTGCCAGCAGTTTAAATACGGGGGAGTGGATTTCACCCCTCCACTTT. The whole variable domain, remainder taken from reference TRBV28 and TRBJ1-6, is DVKVTQSSRYLVKRTGEKVFLECVQDMDHENMFWYRQDPGLGLRLIYFSYDVKMKEKGDIPEGYSVSREKKERFSLILESASTNQTSMYLCASSLNTGEWISPLHFGNGTRLTVT.